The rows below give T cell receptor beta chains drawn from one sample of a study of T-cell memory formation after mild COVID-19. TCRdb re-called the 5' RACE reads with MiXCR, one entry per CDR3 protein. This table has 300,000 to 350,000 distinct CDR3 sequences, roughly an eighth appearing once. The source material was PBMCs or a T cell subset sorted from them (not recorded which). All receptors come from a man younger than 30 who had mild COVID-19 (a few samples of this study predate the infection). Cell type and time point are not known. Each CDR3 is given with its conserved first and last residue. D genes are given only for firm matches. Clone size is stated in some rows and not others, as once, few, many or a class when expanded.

CDR3 protein: CASSRRTGSSYNEQFF; CDR3 DNA: TGTGCCAGCAGCCGACGGACAGGGAGCTCCTACAATGAGCAGTTCTTC; V gene: TRBV14; clone size: -; D gene: TRBD1; J gene: TRBJ2-1
CDR3 protein: CASSYSTGTGISPLHF; CDR3 DNA: TGTGCCAGCAGTTACTCAACCGGGACAGGGATCTCACCCCTCCACTTT; V gene: TRBV6-5; clone size: -; D gene: TRBD1; J gene: TRBJ1-6
CDR3 protein: CASSLDGLAYEQYF; CDR3 DNA: TGTGCCAGCAGCTTAGATGGACTAGCCTACGAGCAGTACTTC; V gene: TRBV7-9; clone size: few; D gene: TRBD2; J gene: TRBJ2-7
CDR3 protein: CASSQLSIGQGWDYGYTF; CDR3 DNA: TGCGCCAGCAGCCAACTATCAATCGGACAAGGGTGGGACTATGGCTACACCTTC; V gene: TRBV4-1; clone size: -; D gene: -; J gene: TRBJ1-2
CDR3 protein: CASSQAPLGNTIYF; CDR3 DNA: TGCGCCAGCAGCCAGGCCCCCCTGGGAAACACCATATATTTT; V gene: TRBV4-3; clone size: few; D gene: -; J gene: TRBJ1-3
CDR3 protein: CSAVGLAGASSYNEQFF; CDR3 DNA: TGCAGTGCCGTGGGACTAGCGGGGGCAAGCTCCTACAATGAGCAGTTCTTC; V gene: TRBV20-1; clone size: -; D gene: TRBD2; J gene: TRBJ2-1
CDR3 protein: CASSEPDTYTGELFF; CDR3 DNA: TGTGCCAGCAGTGAACCGGACACGTACACCGGGGAGCTGTTTTTT; V gene: TRBV25-1; clone size: -; D gene: -; J gene: TRBJ2-2
CDR3 protein: CSASPIAGATYNEQFF; CDR3 DNA: TGCAGTGCTAGTCCGATAGCGGGGGCGACGTACAATGAGCAGTTCTTC; V gene: TRBV20-1; clone size: few; D gene: TRBD2; J gene: TRBJ2-1
CDR3 protein: CASSPGAGLLGEQYF; CDR3 DNA: TGTGCCAGCAGTCCAGGAGCGGGGCTCCTAGGCGAGCAGTACTTC; V gene: TRBV12-3/TRBV12-4; clone size: -; D gene: TRBD2; J gene: TRBJ2-7
CDR3 protein: CASSTGQGGLGYTF; CDR3 DNA: TGTGCCAGCAGCACCGGACAGGGAGGGTTAGGCTACACCTTC; V gene: TRBV7-2; clone size: many; D gene: TRBD1; J gene: TRBJ1-2
CDR3 protein: CASSPQWGQGASHEQYF; CDR3 DNA: TGTGCCAGCAGCCCCCAATGGGGACAGGGGGCGTCCCACGAGCAGTACTTC; V gene: TRBV9; clone size: many; D gene: TRBD1; J gene: TRBJ2-7
CDR3 protein: CASSSPAWMRKKLFF; CDR3 DNA: TGTGCCAGCAGTTCCCCGGCTTGGATGCGGAAAAAACTGTTTTTT; V gene: TRBV28; clone size: -; D gene: -; J gene: TRBJ1-4
CDR3 protein: CASIGTATNTGELFF; CDR3 DNA: TGTGCCAGCATAGGGACGGCCACGAACACCGGGGAGCTGTTTTTT; V gene: TRBV28; clone size: -; D gene: -; J gene: TRBJ2-2
CDR3 protein: CASSERSNYGYTF; CDR3 DNA: TGTGCCAGCAGTGAACGCAGTAACTATGGCTACACCTTC; V gene: TRBV25-1; clone size: -; D gene: -; J gene: TRBJ1-2
CDR3 protein: CASSLPGQGAKDTQYF; CDR3 DNA: TGCGCCAGCAGCCTACCCGGACAGGGGGCAAAAGATACGCAGTATTTT; V gene: TRBV4-1; clone size: few; D gene: TRBD1; J gene: TRBJ2-3
CDR3 protein: CASSEERGGETQYF; CDR3 DNA: TGTGCCAGCAGTGAAGAGCGGGGTGGGGAGACCCAGTACTTC; V gene: TRBV2; clone size: -; D gene: TRBD2; J gene: TRBJ2-5
CDR3 protein: CSAPTFRLAGAGGETQYF; CDR3 DNA: TGCAGTGCCCCCACCTTTCGGTTAGCGGGGGCCGGGGGAGAGACCCAGTACTTC; V gene: TRBV20-1; clone size: -; D gene: TRBD2; J gene: TRBJ2-5
CDR3 protein: CASSQDLGQPKHF; CDR3 DNA: TGTGCCAGCAGCCAAGATTTAGGTCAGCCCAAGCATTTT; V gene: TRBV3-1; clone size: -; D gene: -; J gene: TRBJ1-5
CDR3 protein: CASSVAVQGYEQYF; CDR3 DNA: TGTGCCAGCAGCGTAGCGGTTCAGGGCTACGAGCAGTACTTC; V gene: TRBV9; clone size: -; D gene: -; J gene: TRBJ2-7